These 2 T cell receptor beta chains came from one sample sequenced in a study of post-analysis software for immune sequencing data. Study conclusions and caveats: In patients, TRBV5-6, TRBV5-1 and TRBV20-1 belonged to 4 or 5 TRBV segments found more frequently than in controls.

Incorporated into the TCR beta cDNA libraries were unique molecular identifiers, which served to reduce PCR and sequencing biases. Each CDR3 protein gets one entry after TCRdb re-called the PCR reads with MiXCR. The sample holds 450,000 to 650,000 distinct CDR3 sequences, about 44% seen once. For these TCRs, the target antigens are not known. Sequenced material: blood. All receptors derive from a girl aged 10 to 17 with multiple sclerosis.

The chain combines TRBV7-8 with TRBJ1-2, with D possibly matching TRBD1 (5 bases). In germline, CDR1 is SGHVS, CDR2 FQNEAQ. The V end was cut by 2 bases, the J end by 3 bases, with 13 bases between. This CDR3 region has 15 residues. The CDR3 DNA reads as TGTGCCAGCAGCTTATACCCGGGGCAGTACTATGGCTACACCTTC. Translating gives CASSLYPGQYYGYTF.

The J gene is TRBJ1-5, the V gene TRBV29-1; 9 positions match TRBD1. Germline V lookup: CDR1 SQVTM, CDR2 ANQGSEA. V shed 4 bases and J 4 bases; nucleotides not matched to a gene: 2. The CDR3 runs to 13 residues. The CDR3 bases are TGCAGCGTTGGACAGGGGGTGAATCAGCCCCAGCATTTT. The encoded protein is CSVGQGVNQPQHF. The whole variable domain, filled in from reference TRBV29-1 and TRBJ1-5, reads SAVISQKPSRDICQRGTSLTIQCQVDSQVTMMFWYRQQPGQSLTLIATANQGSEATYESGFVIDKFPISRPNLTFSTLTVSNMSPEDSSIYLCSVGQGVNQPQHFGDGTRLSIL.